A selection of T cell receptor beta chains follows, all from one sample in a study of T cells in Graves' hyperthyroidism and ophthalmopathy. TCRdb passed the multiplex PCR reads through MiXCR, listing each CDR3 protein once. This table holds roughly 360,000 distinct CDR3 sequences, about 13% found once. Source material: blood. Receptors were obtained from a man aged 25 to 45 with Graves' hyperthyroidism that later progressed to Graves' ophthalmopathy. CDR3s leave out the opening cysteine and the closing phenylalanine or tryptophan. Clone size is given for some rows only: seen once, a few or many times, or a class if the clone is expanded.

j_call,v_call,clone_size,cdr3_aa
TRBJ1-2,TRBV20-1,many,SARTSNYGYT
TRBJ2-7,TRBV5-1,few,ASSLDVNGAYEQY
TRBJ2-1,TRBV29-1,few,SVDFGSNEQF
TRBJ2-3,TRBV18,NA,ASSPGGLASADTQY
TRBJ2-7,TRBV9,few,ASSLGSGSYEQY
TRBJ1-2,TRBV4-1,few,ASSQETGGLWGYT
TRBJ1-2,TRBV7-9,NA,ASSLETVGGYT
TRBJ2-7,TRBV12-3/TRBV12-4,NA,ASSLSGLGVCEQY
TRBJ2-5,TRBV6-5,many,ASSYYRTSGGKTQY
TRBJ2-5,TRBV5-1,NA,ASSPGPPQETQY
TRBJ1-6,TRBV25-1,few,ASSDHPRTGGSPLH
TRBJ2-3,TRBV2,many,ASSEPVGGHGNTDTQY
TRBJ2-3,TRBV11-3,many,ASSLPSARAPQY
TRBJ2-1,TRBV3-1,NA,ASSPTPGPPNNEQF
TRBJ2-6,TRBV12-5,many,ASGLVAGTGGEAGANVLT
TRBJ1-2,TRBV11-1,many,ASSPQENYGYT
TRBJ2-3,TRBV20-1,NA,SAKKGLAGGQDTQY
TRBJ2-3,TRBV12-3/TRBV12-4,many,ASSSTLGLAGGRTDTQY
TRBJ2-1,TRBV18,NA,ASSYRQGDEQF
TRBJ2-1,TRBV7-2,many,ASSPQERGRGEQF
TRBJ1-1,TRBV10-1,many,ASSAHKGQGAAEAF
TRBJ1-5,TRBV15,NA,ATAMTGYQPQH
TRBJ2-2,TRBV6-1,few,ASSGMSRGELF
TRBJ2-1,TRBV9,NA,ASSVGTSGSSSYNEQF
TRBJ2-1,TRBV27,NA,ASSHTSGGLNNEQF
TRBJ1-2,TRBV28,many,ASSPAGGYT
TRBJ1-2,TRBV28,NA,ATPGTGGGTGVYGYT
TRBJ2-7,TRBV13,many,ASSLRRASYEQY
TRBJ2-7,TRBV6-5,NA,ASSYSGTVLYEQY
TRBJ1-1,TRBV30,many,AWSGPDLNTEAF
TRBJ2-5,TRBV27,many,ASSSMGGETQY
TRBJ1-5,TRBV7-9,NA,ASSSPGRGNQPQH
TRBJ1-1,TRBV6-4,few,ASSPWDRGRYTEAF
TRBJ2-1,TRBV9,NA,ASSEWLAGAYNEQF
TRBJ1-2,TRBV7-9,many,ASTPGFYGYT
TRBJ2-5,TRBV20-1,few,SARVRAQETQY
TRBJ1-4,TRBV6-1,few,ASSYLTTNEKLF
TRBJ2-5,TRBV3-1,NA,ASSPTGASQETQY
TRBJ1-4,TRBV4-1,NA,ASSREPGQHNEKLF
TRBJ2-1,TRBV7-3,many,ASSSPGQTYNEQF
TRBJ2-7,TRBV12-5,NA,ASGLEYAYTSYEQY
TRBJ2-2,TRBV12-3/TRBV12-4,many,ASSSRDREPTGELF
TRBJ1-3,TRBV2,many,ASSAGSGNTIY
TRBJ2-7,TRBV5-1,few,ASSPTRGSYEQY
TRBJ2-5,TRBV6-1,many,ASREFHTLETQY
TRBJ1-5,TRBV7-2,many,ASSFQVSWPQH
TRBJ1-5,TRBV9,once,ASSVGQGAGQPQH
TRBJ1-4,TRBV28,many,ASSIETGQTNEKLF
TRBJ1-2,TRBV6-1,many,ASSPSRQLTNYGYT
TRBJ1-2,TRBV6-1,many,ASSDYDMYYGYT
TRBJ1-1,TRBV2,many,ASSADRGGTEAF
TRBJ2-6,TRBV19,NA,ASSEGLSVNVLT
TRBJ2-3,TRBV6-1,many,ASSFGTSGGSDTQY
TRBJ2-1,TRBV6-1,many,ASSELERHEQF
TRBJ2-2,TRBV7-6,NA,ASSLDSELF
TRBJ2-1,TRBV6-6,many,ASSYPGGPFNEQF
TRBJ1-1,TRBV10-2,many,ASSESVRRNTEAF
TRBJ1-1,TRBV20-1,NA,SARGAGRYWSDTEAF